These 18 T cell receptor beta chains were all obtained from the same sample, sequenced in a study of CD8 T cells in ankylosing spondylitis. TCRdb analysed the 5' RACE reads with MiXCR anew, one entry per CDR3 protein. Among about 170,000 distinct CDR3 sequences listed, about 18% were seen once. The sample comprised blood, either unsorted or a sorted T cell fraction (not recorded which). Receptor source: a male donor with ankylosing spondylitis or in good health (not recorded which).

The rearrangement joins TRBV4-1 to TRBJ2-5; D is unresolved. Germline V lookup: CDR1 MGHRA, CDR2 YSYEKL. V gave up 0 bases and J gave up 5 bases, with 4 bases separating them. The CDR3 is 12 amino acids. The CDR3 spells CASSQEGETQYF. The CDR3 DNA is TGCGCCAGCAGCCAAGAAGGGGAGACCCAGTACTTC.

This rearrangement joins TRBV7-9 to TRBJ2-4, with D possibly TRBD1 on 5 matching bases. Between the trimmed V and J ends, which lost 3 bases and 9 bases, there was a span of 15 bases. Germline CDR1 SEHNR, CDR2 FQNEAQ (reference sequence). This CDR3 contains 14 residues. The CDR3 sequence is CASSLGSQGGIQYF. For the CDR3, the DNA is TGTGCCAGCAGCTTGGGATCCCAGGGTGGCATTCAGTACTTC.

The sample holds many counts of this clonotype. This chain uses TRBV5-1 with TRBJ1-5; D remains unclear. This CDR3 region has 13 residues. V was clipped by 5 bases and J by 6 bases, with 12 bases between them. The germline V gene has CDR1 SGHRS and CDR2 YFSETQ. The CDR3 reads CASSFELGQPQHF. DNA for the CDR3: TGCGCCAGCAGTTTTGAACTGGGTCAGCCCCAGCATTTT.

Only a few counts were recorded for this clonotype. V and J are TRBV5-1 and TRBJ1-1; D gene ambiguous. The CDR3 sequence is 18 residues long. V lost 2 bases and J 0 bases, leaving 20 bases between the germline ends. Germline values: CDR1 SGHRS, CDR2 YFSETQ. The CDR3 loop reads CASSLGYWEGELNTEAFF. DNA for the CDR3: TGCGCCAGCAGCTTAGGGTATTGGGAGGGCGAACTGAACACTGAAGCTTTCTTT.

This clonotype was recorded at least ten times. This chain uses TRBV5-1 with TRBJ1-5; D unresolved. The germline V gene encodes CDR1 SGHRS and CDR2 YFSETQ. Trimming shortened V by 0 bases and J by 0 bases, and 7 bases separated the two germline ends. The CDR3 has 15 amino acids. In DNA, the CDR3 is TGCGCCAGCAGCTTGGATGCCGGTAGCAATCAGCCCCAGCATTTT. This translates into CASSLDAGSNQPQHF.

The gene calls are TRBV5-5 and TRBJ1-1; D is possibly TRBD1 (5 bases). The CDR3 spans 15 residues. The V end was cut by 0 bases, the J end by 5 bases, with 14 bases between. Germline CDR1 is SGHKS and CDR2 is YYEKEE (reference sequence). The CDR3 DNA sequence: TGTGCCAGCAGCTTGGAGGGCGGGCAGGGTACTGAAGCTTTCTTT. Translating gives CASSLEGGQGTEAFF. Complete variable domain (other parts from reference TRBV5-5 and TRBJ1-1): DAGVTQSPTHLIKTRGQQVTLRCSPISGHKSVSWYQQVLGQGPQFIFQYYEKEERGRGNFPDRFSARQFPNYSSELNVNALLLGDSALYLCASSLEGGQGTEAFFGQGTRLTVV.

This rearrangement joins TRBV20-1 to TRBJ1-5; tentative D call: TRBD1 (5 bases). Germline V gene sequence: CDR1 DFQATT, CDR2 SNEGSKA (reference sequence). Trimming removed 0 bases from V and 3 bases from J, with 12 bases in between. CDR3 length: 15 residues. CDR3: CSARDLNRPNQPQHF. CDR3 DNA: TGCAGTGCTAGAGATCTAAACAGGCCCAATCAGCCCCAGCATTTT.

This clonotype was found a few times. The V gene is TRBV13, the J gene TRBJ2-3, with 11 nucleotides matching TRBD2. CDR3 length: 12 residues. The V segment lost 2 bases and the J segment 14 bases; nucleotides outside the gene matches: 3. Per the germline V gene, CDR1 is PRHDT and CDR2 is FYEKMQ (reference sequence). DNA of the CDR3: TGTGCCAGCAGCTTACTACTAGCGGGAGTGTATTTT. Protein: CASSLLLAGVYF.

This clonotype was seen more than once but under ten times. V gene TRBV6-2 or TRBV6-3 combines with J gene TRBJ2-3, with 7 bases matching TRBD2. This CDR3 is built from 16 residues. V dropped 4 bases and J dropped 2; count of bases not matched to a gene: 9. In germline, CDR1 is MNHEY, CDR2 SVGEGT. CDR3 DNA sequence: TGTGCCAGCAGTTCCTCTCGTGCGGGAGCCACAGATACGCAGTATTTT. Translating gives CASSSSRAGATDTQYF.

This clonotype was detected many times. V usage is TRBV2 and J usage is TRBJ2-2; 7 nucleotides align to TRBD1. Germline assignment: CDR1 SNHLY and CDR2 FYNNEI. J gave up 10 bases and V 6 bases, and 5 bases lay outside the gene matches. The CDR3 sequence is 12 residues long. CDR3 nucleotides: TGTGCCAGCAGCTTCGGGACAGAGGAGCTGTTTTTT. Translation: CASSFGTEELFF.

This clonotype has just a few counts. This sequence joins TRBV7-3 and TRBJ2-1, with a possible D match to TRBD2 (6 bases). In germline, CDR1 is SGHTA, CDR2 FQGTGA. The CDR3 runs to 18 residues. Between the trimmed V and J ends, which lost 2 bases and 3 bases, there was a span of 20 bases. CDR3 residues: CASSLGQPSLASYNEQFF. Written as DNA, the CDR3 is TGTGCCAGCAGCTTAGGGCAACCGAGTCTAGCGAGCTACAATGAGCAGTTCTTC.

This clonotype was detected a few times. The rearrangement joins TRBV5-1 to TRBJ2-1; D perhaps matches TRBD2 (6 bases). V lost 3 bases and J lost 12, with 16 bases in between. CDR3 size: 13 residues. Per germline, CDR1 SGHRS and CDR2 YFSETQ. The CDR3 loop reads CASSSQTSSGQFF. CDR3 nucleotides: TGCGCCAGCAGCTCCCAGACTAGTTCAGGGCAGTTCTTC.

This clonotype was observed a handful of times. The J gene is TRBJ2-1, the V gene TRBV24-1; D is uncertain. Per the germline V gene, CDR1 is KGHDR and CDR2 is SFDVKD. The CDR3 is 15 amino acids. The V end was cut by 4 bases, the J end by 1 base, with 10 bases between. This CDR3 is CATSEATSSYNEQFF. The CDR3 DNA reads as TGTGCCACCAGTGAAGCGACCTCTTCCTACAATGAGCAGTTCTTC.

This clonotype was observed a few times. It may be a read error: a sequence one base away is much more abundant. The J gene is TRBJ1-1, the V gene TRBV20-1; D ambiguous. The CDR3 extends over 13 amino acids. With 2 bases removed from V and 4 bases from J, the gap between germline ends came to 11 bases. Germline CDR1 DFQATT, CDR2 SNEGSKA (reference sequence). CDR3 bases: TGCAGTGCTAGATCTGAGAGGAGCACTGAAGCTTTCTTT. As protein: CSARSERSTEAFF.

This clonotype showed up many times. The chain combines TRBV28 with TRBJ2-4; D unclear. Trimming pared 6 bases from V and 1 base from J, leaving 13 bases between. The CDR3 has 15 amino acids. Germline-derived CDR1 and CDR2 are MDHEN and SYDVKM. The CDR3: CASSVYTGAKNIQYF. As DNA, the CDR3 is TGTGCCAGCAGCGTCTACACCGGGGCCAAAAACATTCAGTACTTC.

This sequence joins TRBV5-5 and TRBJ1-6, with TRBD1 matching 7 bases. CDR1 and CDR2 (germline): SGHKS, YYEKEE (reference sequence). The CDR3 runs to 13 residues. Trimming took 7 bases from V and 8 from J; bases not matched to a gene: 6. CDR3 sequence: CASGGDRDSPLHF. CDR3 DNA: TGTGCCAGCGGCGGGGACAGAGATTCACCCCTCCACTTT.

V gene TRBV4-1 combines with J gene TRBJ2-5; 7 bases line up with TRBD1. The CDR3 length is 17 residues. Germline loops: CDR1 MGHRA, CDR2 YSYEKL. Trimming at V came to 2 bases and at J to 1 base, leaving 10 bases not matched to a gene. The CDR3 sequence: CASSQHGTAQGQETQYF. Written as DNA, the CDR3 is TGCGCCAGCAGCCAACACGGGACAGCCCAAGGCCAAGAGACCCAGTACTTC.

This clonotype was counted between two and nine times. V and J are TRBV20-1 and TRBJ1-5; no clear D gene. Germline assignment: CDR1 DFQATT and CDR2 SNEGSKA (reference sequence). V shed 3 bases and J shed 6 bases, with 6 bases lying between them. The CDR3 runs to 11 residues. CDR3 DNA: TGCAGTGCTAGTCCTTCTCAGCCCCAGCATTTT. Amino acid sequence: CSASPSQPQHF.